One and the same sample provided the 9 T cell receptor beta chains below, sequenced in a study of radiotherapy plus CTLA-4 blockade in lung cancer. Sequenced by immunoSEQ multiplex PCR; TCRdb stores in-frame clones only, minus some. The repertoire holds 75,000 to 95,000 clones, with roughly 80% as singletons. Material: peripheral blood, obtained from a patient treated with radiotherapy plus ipilimumab. These receptors all come from a human donor with non-small cell lung cancer that progressed on radiotherapy plus ipilimumab.

V gene TRBV30 combines with J gene TRBJ2-7, with a weak D call TRBD1 (6 bases). This CDR3 spans 14 amino acids. Germline CDR1 reads GTSNPN; CDR2 reads SVGIG (reference sequence). Trimming shortened V by 2 bases and J by 0 bases, and 11 bases separated the two germline ends. The CDR3 protein is CAWSSQDSSYEQYF. The CDR3 DNA is TGTGCCTGGAGTTCCCAGGACAGCTCCTACGAGCAGTACTTC. Variable domain in full (rest from reference TRBV30 and TRBJ2-7): SQTIHQWPATLVQPVGSPLSLECTVEGTSNPNLYWYRQAAGRGLQLLFYSVGIGQISSEVPQNLSASRPQDRQFILSSKKLLLSDSGFYLCAWSSQDSSYEQYFGPGTRLTVT.

The chain has TRBV6-1 and TRBJ1-2; D uncertain. This CDR3 comprises 11 residues. Germline V lookup: CDR1 MNHNS, CDR2 SASEGT. The V and J ends lost 8 bases and 5 bases respectively, with 9 bases between them. The CDR3 region is CASSMEYGYTF. For the CDR3, the DNA is TGTGCCAGCTCAATGGAGTATGGCTACACCTTC.

This sequence joins TRBV9 and TRBJ2-3, with 14 bases matching TRBD2. The CDR3 is 17 amino acids. CDR1 and CDR2 from the germline V gene are SGDLS and YYNGEE. The ends lost 3 bases at V and 3 bases at J; junction bases unmatched: 6. The CDR3 coding sequence is TGTGCCAGCAGCGAAAGACTAGCGGGAGGGCGTACAGATACGCAGTATTTT. Encoded protein: CASSERLAGGRTDTQYF.

V usage is TRBV2 and J usage is TRBJ2-7, with 14 bases identical to TRBD2. This CDR3 is built from 16 residues. Looked up from germline, CDR1 is SNHLY and CDR2 is FYNNEI. V lost 6 bases to trimming and J lost 3 bases; unmatched junction nucleotides: 7. The CDR3 region is CASSLGLAGEVYEQYF. The CDR3 DNA sequence: TGTGCCAGCAGCTTGGGACTAGCGGGAGAAGTCTACGAGCAGTACTTC.

The chain couples TRBV6-6 to TRBJ1-1; 8 nucleotides agree with TRBD1. V lost 5 bases and J lost 2; bases outside the gene matches: 4. The CDR3 has 14 amino acids. The germline gives CDR1 MNHNY, CDR2 SVGAGI (reference sequence). The CDR3 loop is CASSQQGVNTEAFF. For the CDR3, the DNA is TGTGCCAGCAGTCAACAGGGGGTCAACACTGAAGCTTTCTTT.

V is TRBV4-1 and J is TRBJ2-2; 8 nucleotides line up with TRBD1. Germline CDR1 and CDR2: MGHRA and YSYEKL. Germline trimming cut 2 bases from V and 1 base from J; bases unmatched to any gene: 9. This CDR3 is built from 18 residues. CDR3 DNA: TGCGCCAGCAGCCAACTGCCGGGACAGGTCATGAACACCGGGGAGCTGTTTTTT. Protein: CASSQLPGQVMNTGELFF.

This clone was observed a handful of times. V gene TRBV19 combines with J gene TRBJ1-1; D may be TRBD1 (6 bases). The CDR3 covers 13 residues. Trimming took 5 bases from V and 5 from J, leaving 12 bases between them. CDR1 is LNHDA and CDR2 is SQIVND in the germline V gene (reference sequence). The CDR3 DNA reads TGTGCCAGTAGTCCACAGGGTAGAACTGAAGCTTTCTTT. It translates to CASSPQGRTEAFF.

The genes are TRBV19 and TRBJ2-1, with 8 bases that match TRBD1. V trimming: 4 bases; J trimming: 12 bases; junction bases outside the gene matches: 5. CDR3 length: 12 amino acids. Germline CDR1 LNHDA, CDR2 SQIVND (reference sequence). CDR3 region: CASSRQGMGQFF. CDR3 coding DNA: TGTGCCAGTAGTAGACAGGGGATGGGGCAGTTCTTC.

Regarding this clone: At the DNA level, this CDR3 is encoded by other sequences in the same sample as well. The J gene is TRBJ1-2, the V gene TRBV7-9; possibly TRBD1 for D (6 bases). Germline V gene sequence: CDR1 SEHNR, CDR2 FQNEAQ (reference sequence). V shed 4 bases and J shed 7 bases, with 19 bases lying between them. The CDR3 length is 15 residues. The CDR3 here is CASSSSTGRSVGYTF. The DNA of the CDR3 is TGTGCCAGCAGCTCGTCCACAGGGAGGAGCGTTGGCTACACCTTC.